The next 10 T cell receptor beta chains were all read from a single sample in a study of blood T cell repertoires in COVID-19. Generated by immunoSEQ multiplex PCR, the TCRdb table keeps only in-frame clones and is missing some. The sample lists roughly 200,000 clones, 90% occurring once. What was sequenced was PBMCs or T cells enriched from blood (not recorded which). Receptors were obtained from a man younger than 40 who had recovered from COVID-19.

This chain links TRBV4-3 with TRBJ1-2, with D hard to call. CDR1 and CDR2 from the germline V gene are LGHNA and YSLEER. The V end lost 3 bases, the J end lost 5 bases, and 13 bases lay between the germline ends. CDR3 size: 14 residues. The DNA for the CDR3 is TGCGCCAGCAGCCAGGGCATCTCAAGTTATGGCTACACCTTC. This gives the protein CASSQGISSYGYTF.

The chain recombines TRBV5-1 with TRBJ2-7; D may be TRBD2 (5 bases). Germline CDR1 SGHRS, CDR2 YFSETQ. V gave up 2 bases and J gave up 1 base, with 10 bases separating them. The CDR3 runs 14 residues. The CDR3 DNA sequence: TGCGCCAGCAGCTTCAGAGCGGATTCCTACGAGCAGTACTTC. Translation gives CASSFRADSYEQYF.

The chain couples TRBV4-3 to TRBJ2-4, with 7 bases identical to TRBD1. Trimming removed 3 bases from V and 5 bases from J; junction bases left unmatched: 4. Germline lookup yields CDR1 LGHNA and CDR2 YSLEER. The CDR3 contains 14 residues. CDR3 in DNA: TGCGCCAGCAGCCACCCAGGACAGGAAAACATTCAGTACTTC. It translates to CASSHPGQENIQYF.

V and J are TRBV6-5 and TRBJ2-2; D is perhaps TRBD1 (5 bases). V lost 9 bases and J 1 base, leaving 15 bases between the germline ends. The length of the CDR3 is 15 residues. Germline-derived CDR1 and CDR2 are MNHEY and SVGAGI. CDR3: CASSGGGQNTGELFF. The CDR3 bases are TGTGCCAGTTCTGGCGGTGGACAGAACACCGGGGAGCTGTTTTTT.

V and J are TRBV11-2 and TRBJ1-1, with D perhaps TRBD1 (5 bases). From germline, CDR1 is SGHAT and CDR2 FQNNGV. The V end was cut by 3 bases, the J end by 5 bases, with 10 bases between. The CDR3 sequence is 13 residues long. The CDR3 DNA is TGTGCCAGCAGCTTGCGGGGCGGAACTGAAGCTTTCTTT. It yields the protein CASSLRGGTEAFF.

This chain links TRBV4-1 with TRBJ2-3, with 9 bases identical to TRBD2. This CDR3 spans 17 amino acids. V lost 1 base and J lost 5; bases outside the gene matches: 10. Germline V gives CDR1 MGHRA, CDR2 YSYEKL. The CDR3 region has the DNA TGCGCCAGCAGCCAAGTGATTAGCGGGAGTTCTGGAGATACGCAGTATTTT. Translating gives CASSQVISGSSGDTQYF.

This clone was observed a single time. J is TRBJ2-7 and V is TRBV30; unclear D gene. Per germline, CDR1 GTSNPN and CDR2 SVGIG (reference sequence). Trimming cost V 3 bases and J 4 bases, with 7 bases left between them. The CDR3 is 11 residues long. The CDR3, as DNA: TGTGCCTGGAGCACCGGGTACGAGCAGTACTTC. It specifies CAWSTGYEQYF.

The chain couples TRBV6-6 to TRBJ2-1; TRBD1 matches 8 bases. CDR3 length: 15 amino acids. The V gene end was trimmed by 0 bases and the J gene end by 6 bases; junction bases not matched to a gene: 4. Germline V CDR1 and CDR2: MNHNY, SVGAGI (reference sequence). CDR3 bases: TGTGCCAGCAGTTACTCTCAGGGGGCGGTCAATGAGCAGTTCTTC. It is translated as CASSYSQGAVNEQFF.

The CDR3 reads CASSLNQGTTGELFF. In DNA, the CDR3 is TGTGCCAGCAGCTTGAACCAGGGGACCACCGGGGAGCTGTTTTTT. The rearrangement uses TRBV5-5 and TRBJ2-2; perhaps TRBD1 as D (6 bases). This CDR3 region has 15 residues. CDR1 is SGHKS and CDR2 is YYEKEE in the germline V gene (reference sequence). V was clipped by 1 base and J by 4 bases, with 11 bases between them.

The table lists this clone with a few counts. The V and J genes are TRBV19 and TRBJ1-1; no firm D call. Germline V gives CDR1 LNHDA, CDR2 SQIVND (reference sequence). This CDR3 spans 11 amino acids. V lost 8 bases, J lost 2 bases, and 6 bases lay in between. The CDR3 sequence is CASWANTEAFF. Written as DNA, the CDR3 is TGTGCCAGTTGGGCTAACACTGAAGCTTTCTTT.